These T cell receptor beta chains were read from a single sample in a study of T cell repertoires in ileal Crohn's disease. This table comes from immunoSEQ multiplex PCR, and its TCRdb copy is limited to in-frame clones, with some not included. The sample has tens of thousands of clones, roughly 91% seen once. Source material: ileal tissue. These receptors all come from an adult with Crohn's disease. CDR3s leave out the opening cysteine and the closing phenylalanine or tryptophan.

j_gene | v_gene | len | CDR3aa
TRBJ2-1 | TRBV5-8 | 13 | ASSSAGARYNEQF
TRBJ2-3 | TRBV28 | 12 | ASGTGSGTDTQY
TRBJ2-1 | TRBV4-3 | 14 | ASSQLLSGTYNEQF
TRBJ2-3 | TRBV19 | 13 | ASTVSGGATDTQY
TRBJ2-5 | TRBV2 | 11 | ASSREAVKTQY
TRBJ1-2 | TRBV19 | 13 | ASSIARGDGYGYT
TRBJ1-6 | TRBV5-1 | 11 | ASSLDDNSPLH
TRBJ2-1 | TRBV7-9 | 14 | ASSELPGTPTNEQF
TRBJ2-3 | TRBV27 | 12 | ASRIDYFTDTQY
TRBJ1-2 | TRBV29-1 | 9 | SAHTGSGYT
TRBJ1-2 | TRBV10-3 | 11 | AIGTGRNYGYT
TRBJ1-5 | TRBV7-9 | 10 | ASSDEDQPQH
TRBJ1-1 | TRBV9 | 12 | ASSVGQMNTEAF
TRBJ1-5 | TRBV7-8 | 14 | ASSLGQINSNQPQH
TRBJ2-2 | TRBV6-1 | 14 | ASSGYRGVSTGELF
TRBJ2-5 | TRBV29-1 | 10 | SAQRQQETQY
TRBJ2-3 | TRBV19 | 18 | ASSITIGSGTEYPRGTQY
TRBJ1-1 | TRBV2 | 14 | ASRVGGGEMVTEAF
TRBJ1-3 | TRBV5-1 | 12 | ASSLGASGNTIY
TRBJ1-1 | TRBV11-3 | 10 | ASSTGPVRGF
TRBJ2-1 | TRBV4-1 | 11 | ASSQDFGGRAI
TRBJ1-5 | TRBV6-1 | 11 | ASRNRGNQPQH
TRBJ1-4 | TRBV2 | 12 | ASSARTGNEKLF
TRBJ2-1 | TRBV11-2 | 14 | ASSPVTAGGYNEQF
TRBJ2-1 | TRBV6-6 | 14 | ASRTTGVSFYNEQF
TRBJ1-4 | TRBV11-3 | 12 | ASSLQQGDEKLF
TRBJ1-1 | TRBV11-3 | 10 | ASSLDRREAF
TRBJ2-7 | TRBV19 | 13 | ASSIQAGGTYEQY
TRBJ1-2 | TRBV29-1 | 10 | SVEASSYGYT
TRBJ2-7 | TRBV6-1 | 12 | ASSEGRGLNEQY
TRBJ2-1 | TRBV9 | 11 | ASSVGLDNEQF
TRBJ2-7 | TRBV2 | 13 | ASRGWGEEGIEQY
TRBJ2-4 | TRBV5-5 | 13 | ASSLNPTAKNIQY
TRBJ1-2 | TRBV19 | 11 | ASSIEQGHGYT
TRBJ1-2 | TRBV19 | 12 | ASSPGGTGGGYT
TRBJ2-2 | TRBV19 | 12 | ASRAGEITGELF
TRBJ2-7 | TRBV11-3 | 14 | ASSLAGLAGGYEQY
TRBJ2-3 | TRBV19 | 12 | ASRERGTTDTQY
TRBJ1-6 | TRBV10-3 | 12 | AIRGDWGNSPLH
TRBJ2-2 | TRBV18 | 12 | ASSLGLYTGELF
TRBJ1-5 | TRBV2 | 16 | ASRGSTETGPNNQPQH
TRBJ2-2 | TRBV5-1 | 13 | ASSPATVLAGELF
TRBJ1-4 | TRBV5-1 | 13 | ASSPTSYADEKLF
TRBJ2-1 | TRBV5-5 | 9 | ASIISSEQF
TRBJ1-1 | TRBV5-1 | 11 | ASSADRNTEAF
TRBJ2-1 | TRBV4-2 | 13 | ASSLRDRDLYEQF
TRBJ2-7 | TRBV11-2 | 11 | ASSPGSGYEQY
TRBJ2-7 | TRBV11-1 | 12 | ASSTRQSSPEQY
TRBJ2-2 | TRBV27 | 15 | ASSSGLPREMTGELF